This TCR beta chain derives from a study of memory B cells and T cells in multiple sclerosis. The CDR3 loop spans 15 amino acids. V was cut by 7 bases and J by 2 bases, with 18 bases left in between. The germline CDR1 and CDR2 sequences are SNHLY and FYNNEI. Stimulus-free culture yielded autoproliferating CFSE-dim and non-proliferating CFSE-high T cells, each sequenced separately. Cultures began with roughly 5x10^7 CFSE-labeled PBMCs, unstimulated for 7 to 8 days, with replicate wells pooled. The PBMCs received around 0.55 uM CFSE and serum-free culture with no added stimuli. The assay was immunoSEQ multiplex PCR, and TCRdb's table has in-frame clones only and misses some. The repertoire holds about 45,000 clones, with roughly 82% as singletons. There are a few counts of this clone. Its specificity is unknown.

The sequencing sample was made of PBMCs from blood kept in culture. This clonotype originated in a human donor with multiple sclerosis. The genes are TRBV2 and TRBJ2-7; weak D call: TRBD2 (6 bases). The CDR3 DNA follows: TGTGCCAGCACCGAACGGAGGGGAGCGGCCTACGAGCAGTACTTC. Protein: CASTERRGAAYEQYF.